The rows below give T cell receptor beta chains drawn from one sample of a study of shared clonotypes between healthy human individuals. The protocol was immunoSEQ multiplex PCR, while the TCRdb copy is restricted to in-frame clones and leaves out a portion. The profile covers around 2,000,000 clones, with just over 90% appearing a single time and around 1.7% taken by the ten largest. The sample taken for sequencing was naive CD8+ T cells from PBMCs. These receptors were collected from a man between 18 and 35 years old in good health. Some clones in this sample may be carry-over from other donors' samples. The CDR3 runs from the conserved cysteine through the conserved F or W. The D gene is left open where the match is weak. Size is omitted from some rows. Given values are once, few, many or a class for expanded clones.

d_gene: -; abundance: -; v_gene: TRBV13; j_gene: TRBJ2-1; CDR3aa: CASSLGSYNEQFF; CDR3nt: TGTGCCAGCAGCTTAGGCTCCTACAATGAGCAGTTCTTC
d_gene: TRBD2; abundance: once; v_gene: TRBV28; j_gene: TRBJ2-3; CDR3aa: CASSGIAGWEDTQYF; CDR3nt: TGTGCCAGCAGTGGCATAGCGGGGTGGGAAGATACGCAGTATTTT
d_gene: -; abundance: -; v_gene: TRBV21-1; j_gene: TRBJ1-5; CDR3aa: CASSKGRKDGREHF; CDR3nt: TGTGCCAGCAGCAAAGGAAGAAAGGACGGAAGGGAGCATTTT
d_gene: -; abundance: -; v_gene: TRBV19; j_gene: TRBJ2-2; CDR3aa: CASSYFWRSGGELFF; CDR3nt: TGTGCCAGTAGTTATTTTTGGCGGTCGGGCGGGGAGCTGTTTTTT
d_gene: -; abundance: -; v_gene: TRBV27; j_gene: TRBJ2-2; CDR3aa: CASREIQGNTGELFF; CDR3nt: TGTGCCAGCCGCGAAATACAGGGAAACACCGGGGAGCTGTTTTTT
d_gene: -; abundance: few; v_gene: TRBV11-2; j_gene: TRBJ2-5; CDR3aa: CASSLDPTETQYF; CDR3nt: TGTGCCAGCAGCTTAGACCCGACAGAGACCCAGTACTTC
d_gene: TRBD2; abundance: -; v_gene: TRBV6-1; j_gene: TRBJ2-5; CDR3aa: CATFGLAGVGGNF; CDR3nt: TGTGCCACCTTCGGACTAGCGGGAGTTGGGGGTAACTTC
d_gene: -; abundance: -; v_gene: TRBV7-8; j_gene: TRBJ1-3; CDR3aa: CASSLTGNTIYF; CDR3nt: TGTGCCAGCAGCTTGACAGGAAACACCATATATTTT
d_gene: -; abundance: -; v_gene: TRBV27; j_gene: TRBJ2-2; CDR3aa: CASSLHGSGELFF; CDR3nt: TGTGCCAGCAGTTTACACGGGTCCGGGGAGCTGTTTTTT
d_gene: TRBD1; abundance: -; v_gene: TRBV9; j_gene: TRBJ1-2; CDR3aa: CASSPGQGARGYTF; CDR3nt: TGTGCCAGCAGCCCGGGACAGGGGGCGCGGGGCTACACCTTC
d_gene: -; abundance: -; v_gene: TRBV7-6; j_gene: TRBJ2-2; CDR3aa: CASSFSHNRYGGELFF; CDR3nt: TGTGCCAGCAGCTTTAGTCATAACCGGTACGGCGGGGAGCTGTTTTTT
d_gene: TRBD1; abundance: -; v_gene: TRBV6-6; j_gene: TRBJ1-1; CDR3aa: CASSWTGGGNTEAFF; CDR3nt: TGTGCCAGCAGTTGGACAGGGGGCGGTAACACTGAAGCTTTCTTT
d_gene: -; abundance: few; v_gene: TRBV13; j_gene: TRBJ1-1; CDR3aa: CASSQRQEINTEAFF; CDR3nt: TGTGCCAGCAGCCAACGACAGGAGATAAACACTGAAGCTTTCTTT
d_gene: -; abundance: -; v_gene: TRBV27; j_gene: TRBJ1-1; CDR3aa: CASRSVWGNTEAFF; CDR3nt: TGTGCCAGCAGATCTGTTTGGGGGAACACTGAAGCTTTCTTT
d_gene: -; abundance: -; v_gene: TRBV5-6; j_gene: TRBJ2-2; CDR3aa: CASSLGVNTGELFF; CDR3nt: TGTGCCAGCAGCCTGGGGGTGAACACCGGGGAGCTGTTTTTT
d_gene: TRBD2; abundance: -; v_gene: TRBV19; j_gene: TRBJ2-1; CDR3aa: CASNSRGDNEQFF; CDR3nt: TGTGCCAGTAACAGTCGGGGGGACAATGAGCAGTTCTTC
d_gene: -; abundance: -; v_gene: TRBV28; j_gene: TRBJ2-7; CDR3aa: CASSSGMDNSYEQYF; CDR3nt: TGTGCCAGCAGTTCTGGTATGGACAACTCCTACGAGCAGTACTTC
d_gene: -; abundance: -; v_gene: TRBV19; j_gene: TRBJ1-1; CDR3aa: CASSIDQRHDNTEAFF; CDR3nt: TGTGCCAGTAGTATAGATCAGAGACACGATAACACTGAAGCTTTCTTT
d_gene: -; abundance: -; v_gene: TRBV29-1; j_gene: TRBJ2-7; CDR3aa: CSVGGVGGRPNYEQYF; CDR3nt: TGCAGCGTTGGCGGGGTCGGGGGGCGACCAAACTACGAGCAGTACTTC
d_gene: TRBD2; abundance: -; v_gene: TRBV7-3; j_gene: TRBJ2-3; CDR3aa: CASSLYREGRPDTQYF; CDR3nt: TGTGCCAGCAGCTTATACCGGGAGGGCCGTCCAGATACGCAGTATTTT
d_gene: -; abundance: -; v_gene: TRBV25-1; j_gene: TRBJ2-7; CDR3aa: CASSESGDSYEQYF; CDR3nt: TGTGCCAGCAGTGAATCGGGGGACAGCTACGAGCAGTACTTC
d_gene: TRBD2; abundance: -; v_gene: TRBV2; j_gene: TRBJ2-1; CDR3aa: CASGSGREYNEQFF; CDR3nt: TGTGCCAGCGGTAGCGGGAGGGAGTACAATGAGCAGTTCTTC
d_gene: TRBD2; abundance: -; v_gene: TRBV27; j_gene: TRBJ2-1; CDR3aa: CASSFRLAGRLYNEQFF; CDR3nt: TGTGCCAGCAGCTTCCGACTAGCGGGAAGATTATACAATGAGCAGTTCTTC
d_gene: -; abundance: -; v_gene: TRBV29-1; j_gene: TRBJ1-1; CDR3aa: CSVGLYTEAFF; CDR3nt: TGCAGCGTTGGTTTGTACACTGAAGCTTTCTTT
d_gene: TRBD1; abundance: -; v_gene: TRBV9; j_gene: TRBJ2-5; CDR3aa: CASSPQGVREETQYF; CDR3nt: TGTGCCAGCAGCCCTCAGGGGGTTAGGGAAGAGACCCAGTACTTC
d_gene: TRBD2; abundance: -; v_gene: TRBV27; j_gene: TRBJ2-3; CDR3aa: CASTGTRVSDTQYF; CDR3nt: TGTGCCAGCACCGGGACTAGAGTCTCAGATACGCAGTATTTT
d_gene: TRBD2; abundance: -; v_gene: TRBV4-3; j_gene: TRBJ2-7; CDR3aa: CASSLGRTSGAYEQYF; CDR3nt: TGCGCCAGCAGCCTTGGGAGGACTAGCGGGGCTTACGAGCAGTACTTC
d_gene: -; abundance: -; v_gene: TRBV18; j_gene: TRBJ2-3; CDR3aa: CASSPRGNPSTDTQYF; CDR3nt: TGTGCCAGCTCACCTCGGGGGAACCCTAGCACAGATACGCAGTATTTT
d_gene: TRBD1; abundance: -; v_gene: TRBV10-3; j_gene: TRBJ2-1; CDR3aa: CATGTGGENEQFF; CDR3nt: TGTGCCACCGGGACAGGGGGCGAAAATGAGCAGTTCTTC
d_gene: -; abundance: once; v_gene: TRBV6-1; j_gene: TRBJ2-7; CDR3aa: CASSPRGSGYEQYF; CDR3nt: TGTGCCAGCAGCCCAAGAGGTTCGGGCTACGAGCAGTACTTC
d_gene: -; abundance: -; v_gene: TRBV19; j_gene: TRBJ1-2; CDR3aa: CASSPRYDINYGYTF; CDR3nt: TGTGCCAGTTCGCCGCGATACGACATTAACTATGGCTACACCTTC
d_gene: -; abundance: -; v_gene: TRBV2; j_gene: TRBJ1-1; CDR3aa: CASRWVNTEAFF; CDR3nt: TGTGCCAGCAGATGGGTGAACACTGAAGCTTTCTTT
d_gene: TRBD1; abundance: -; v_gene: TRBV29-1; j_gene: TRBJ2-7; CDR3aa: CSVTGQGVYEQYF; CDR3nt: TGCAGCGTAACGGGACAGGGAGTCTACGAGCAGTACTTC
d_gene: TRBD2; abundance: -; v_gene: TRBV4-1; j_gene: TRBJ2-1; CDR3aa: CASSPRTSGHYNEQFF; CDR3nt: TGCGCCAGCAGCCCGAGGACTAGCGGGCACTACAATGAGCAGTTCTTC
d_gene: -; abundance: -; v_gene: TRBV29-1; j_gene: TRBJ2-2; CDR3aa: CSVRGKLGTGELFF; CDR3nt: TGCAGCGTGCGCGGGAAGCTCGGCACCGGGGAGCTGTTTTTT
d_gene: TRBD2; abundance: once; v_gene: TRBV7-6; j_gene: TRBJ2-5; CDR3aa: CASSLGADGTSGRAGETQYF; CDR3nt: TGTGCCAGCAGCTTAGGGGCTGACGGGACTAGCGGGAGGGCCGGGGAGACCCAGTACTTC
d_gene: -; abundance: -; v_gene: TRBV27; j_gene: TRBJ1-5; CDR3aa: CASSDRYYSNQPQHF; CDR3nt: TGTGCCAGCAGTGACAGATATTATAGCAATCAGCCCCAGCATTTT
d_gene: -; abundance: -; v_gene: TRBV6-1; j_gene: TRBJ2-7; CDR3aa: CASSVGPPGFNEQYF; CDR3nt: TGTGCCAGCAGTGTTGGGCCTCCGGGGTTTAACGAGCAGTACTTC
d_gene: -; abundance: -; v_gene: TRBV6-1; j_gene: TRBJ2-2; CDR3aa: CASSEVPGKAGELFF; CDR3nt: TGTGCCAGCAGTGAAGTTCCAGGGAAGGCCGGGGAGCTGTTTTTT
d_gene: TRBD1; abundance: -; v_gene: TRBV6-1; j_gene: TRBJ1-3; CDR3aa: CASSEDRGTGNTIYF; CDR3nt: TGTGCCAGCAGTGAGGACAGGGGGACTGGAAACACCATATATTTT
d_gene: -; abundance: -; v_gene: TRBV29-1; j_gene: TRBJ2-5; CDR3aa: CSVEPGPLRETQYF; CDR3nt: TGCAGCGTAGAACCGGGACCCCTCAGGGAGACCCAGTACTTC
d_gene: -; abundance: -; v_gene: TRBV6-5; j_gene: TRBJ2-5; CDR3aa: CASSYSESQETQYF; CDR3nt: TGTGCCAGCAGTTACTCGGAGTCACAAGAGACCCAGTACTTC
d_gene: TRBD1; abundance: once; v_gene: TRBV28; j_gene: TRBJ2-7; CDR3aa: CASSHRGHEQYF; CDR3nt: TGTGCCAGCAGTCACAGGGGGCACGAGCAGTACTTC
d_gene: -; abundance: -; v_gene: TRBV11-2; j_gene: TRBJ2-1; CDR3aa: CASSLAPEGHHNEQFF; CDR3nt: TGTGCCAGCAGCTTAGCGCCCGAGGGACACCACAATGAGCAGTTCTTC
d_gene: -; abundance: few; v_gene: TRBV9; j_gene: TRBJ1-1; CDR3aa: CASSEGGATVAEAFF; CDR3nt: TGTGCCAGCAGCGAGGGCGGGGCTACCGTCGCTGAAGCTTTCTTT
d_gene: -; abundance: few; v_gene: TRBV6-5; j_gene: TRBJ1-1; CDR3aa: CASTLSRAGNTEAFF; CDR3nt: TGTGCCAGCACTCTCTCCAGGGCAGGGAACACTGAAGCTTTCTTT
d_gene: -; abundance: -; v_gene: TRBV9; j_gene: TRBJ1-2; CDR3aa: CASSVAEAHGYTF; CDR3nt: TGTGCCAGCAGCGTAGCAGAAGCTCATGGCTACACCTTC
d_gene: TRBD2; abundance: -; v_gene: TRBV13; j_gene: TRBJ2-7; CDR3aa: CASSLVHRGTSGRAPGSYEQYF; CDR3nt: TGTGCCAGCAGCTTAGTACACAGGGGGACTAGCGGGAGGGCCCCTGGATCCTACGAGCAGTACTTC
d_gene: TRBD1; abundance: -; v_gene: TRBV7-2; j_gene: TRBJ1-5; CDR3aa: CASSRTGESNQPQHF; CDR3nt: TGTGCCAGCAGCCGGACAGGGGAAAGCAATCAGCCCCAGCATTTT
d_gene: TRBD2; abundance: -; v_gene: TRBV7-6; j_gene: TRBJ2-2; CDR3aa: CASSWGLAGGTGELFF; CDR3nt: TGTGCCAGCAGCTGGGGACTAGCGGGCGGAACCGGGGAGCTGTTTTTT
d_gene: TRBD2; abundance: -; v_gene: TRBV28; j_gene: TRBJ2-7; CDR3aa: CASSLIAGAYEQYF; CDR3nt: TGTGCCAGCAGTCTCATAGCGGGAGCCTACGAGCAGTACTTC
d_gene: -; abundance: -; v_gene: TRBV7-3; j_gene: TRBJ2-7; CDR3aa: CASSSWTNRDEQYF; CDR3nt: TGTGCCAGCAGCTCCTGGACAAATCGGGACGAGCAGTACTTC
d_gene: -; abundance: -; v_gene: TRBV7-3; j_gene: TRBJ2-2; CDR3aa: CASRGNTGELFF; CDR3nt: TGTGCCAGCCGGGGAAACACCGGGGAGCTGTTTTTT
d_gene: TRBD2; abundance: -; v_gene: TRBV7-9; j_gene: TRBJ2-1; CDR3aa: CASSLVGLAGVNYNEQFF; CDR3nt: TGTGCCAGCAGCTTAGTCGGGCTAGCGGGAGTAAACTACAATGAGCAGTTCTTC
d_gene: -; abundance: few; v_gene: TRBV4-2; j_gene: TRBJ1-1; CDR3aa: CASSQAGRPLNTEAFF; CDR3nt: TGTGCCAGCAGCCAAGCGGGCAGGCCGTTGAACACTGAAGCTTTCTTT
d_gene: TRBD1; abundance: -; v_gene: TRBV4-2; j_gene: TRBJ1-3; CDR3aa: CASSPYLRGKGNTIYF; CDR3nt: TGTGCCAGCAGCCCATACCTCAGGGGGAAAGGAAACACCATATATTTT
d_gene: TRBD1; abundance: -; v_gene: TRBV5-1; j_gene: TRBJ2-7; CDR3aa: CASSPGDRGPYEQYF; CDR3nt: TGCGCCAGCAGCCCGGGGGACAGGGGGCCTTACGAGCAGTACTTC